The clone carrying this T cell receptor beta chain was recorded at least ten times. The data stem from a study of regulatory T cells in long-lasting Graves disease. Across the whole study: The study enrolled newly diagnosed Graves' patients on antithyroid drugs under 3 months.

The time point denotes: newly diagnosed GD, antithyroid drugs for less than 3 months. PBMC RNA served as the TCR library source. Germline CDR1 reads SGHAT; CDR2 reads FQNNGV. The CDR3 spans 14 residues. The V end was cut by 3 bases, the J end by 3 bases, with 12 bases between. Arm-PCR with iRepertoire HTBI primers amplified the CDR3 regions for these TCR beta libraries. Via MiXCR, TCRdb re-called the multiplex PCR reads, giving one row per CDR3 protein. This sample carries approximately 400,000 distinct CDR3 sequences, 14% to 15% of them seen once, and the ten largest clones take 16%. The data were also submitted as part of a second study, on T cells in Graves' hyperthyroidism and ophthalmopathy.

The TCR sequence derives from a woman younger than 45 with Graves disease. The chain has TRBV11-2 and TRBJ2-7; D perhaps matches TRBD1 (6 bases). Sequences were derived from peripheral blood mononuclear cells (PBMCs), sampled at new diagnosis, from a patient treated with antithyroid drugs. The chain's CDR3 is CASSFSGQIYEQYF. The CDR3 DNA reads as TGTGCCAGCAGCTTTTCTGGACAGATCTACGAGCAGTACTTC.